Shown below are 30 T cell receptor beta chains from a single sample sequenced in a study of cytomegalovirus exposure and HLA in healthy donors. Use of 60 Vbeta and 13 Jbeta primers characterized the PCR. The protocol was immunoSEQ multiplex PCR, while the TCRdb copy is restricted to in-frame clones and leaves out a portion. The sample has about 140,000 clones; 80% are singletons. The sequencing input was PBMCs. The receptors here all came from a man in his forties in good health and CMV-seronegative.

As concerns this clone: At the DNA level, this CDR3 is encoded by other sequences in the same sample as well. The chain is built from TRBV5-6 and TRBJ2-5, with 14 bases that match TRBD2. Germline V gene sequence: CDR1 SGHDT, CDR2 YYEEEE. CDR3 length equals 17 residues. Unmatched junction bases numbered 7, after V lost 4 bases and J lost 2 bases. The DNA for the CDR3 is TGTGCCAGCAGCCCCAGACTAGCGGGGGGGCGGCAAGAGACCCAGTACTTC. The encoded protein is CASSPRLAGGRQETQYF.

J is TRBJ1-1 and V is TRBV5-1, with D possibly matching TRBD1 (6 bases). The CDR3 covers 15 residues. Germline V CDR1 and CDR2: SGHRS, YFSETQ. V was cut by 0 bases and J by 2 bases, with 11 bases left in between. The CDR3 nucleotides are TGCGCCAGCAGCTTGGACCGGGGGGCAAACACTGAAGCTTTCTTT. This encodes CASSLDRGANTEAFF. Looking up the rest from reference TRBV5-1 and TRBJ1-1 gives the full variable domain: KAGVTQTPRYLIKTRGQQVTLSCSPISGHRSVSWYQQTPGQGLQFLFEYFSETQRNKGNFPGRFSGRQFSNSRSEMNVSTLELGDSALYLCASSLDRGANTEAFFGQGTRLTVV.

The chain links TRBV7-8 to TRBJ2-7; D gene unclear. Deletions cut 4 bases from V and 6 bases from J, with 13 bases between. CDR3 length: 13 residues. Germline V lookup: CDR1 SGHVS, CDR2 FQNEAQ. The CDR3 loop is CASSSDSLGEQYF. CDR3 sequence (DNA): TGTGCCAGCAGCTCCGACTCGTTGGGCGAGCAGTACTTC.

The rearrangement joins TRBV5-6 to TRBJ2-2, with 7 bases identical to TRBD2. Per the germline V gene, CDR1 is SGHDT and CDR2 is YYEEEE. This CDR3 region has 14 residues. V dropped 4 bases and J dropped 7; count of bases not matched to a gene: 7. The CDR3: CASSPRTRLGELFF. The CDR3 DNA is TGTGCCAGCAGCCCGAGGACTAGGCTCGGGGAGCTGTTTTTT.

CDR3 DNA sequence: TGTGCCAGTAGTATGGGGGGGACTAGCGGCTACAATGAGCAGTTCTTC. Encoded protein: CASSMGGTSGYNEQFF. The chain has TRBV19 and TRBJ2-1; 11 bases line up with TRBD2. Trimming took 3 bases from V and 3 from J; bases not matched to a gene: 4. Looked up from germline, CDR1 is LNHDA and CDR2 is SQIVND (reference sequence). This CDR3 spans 16 amino acids. The variable domain in full, completed from reference TRBV19 and TRBJ2-1, reads DGGITQSPKYLFRKEGQNVTLSCEQNLNHDAMYWYRQDPGQGLRLIYYSQIVNDFQKGDIAEGYSVSREKKESFPLTVTSAQKNPTAFYLCASSMGGTSGYNEQFFGPGTRLTVL.

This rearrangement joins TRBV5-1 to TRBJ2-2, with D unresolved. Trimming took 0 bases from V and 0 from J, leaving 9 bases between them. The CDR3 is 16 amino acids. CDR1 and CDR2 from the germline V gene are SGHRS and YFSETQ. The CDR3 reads CASSLDGRTNTGELFF. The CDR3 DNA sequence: TGCGCCAGCAGCTTGGATGGCAGGACGAACACCGGGGAGCTGTTTTTT.

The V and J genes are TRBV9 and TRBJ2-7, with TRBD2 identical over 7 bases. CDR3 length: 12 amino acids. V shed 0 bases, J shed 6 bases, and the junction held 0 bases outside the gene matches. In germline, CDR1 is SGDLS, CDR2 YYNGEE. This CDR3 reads CASSVASGEQYF. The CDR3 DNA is TGTGCCAGCAGCGTAGCTAGCGGCGAGCAGTACTTC.

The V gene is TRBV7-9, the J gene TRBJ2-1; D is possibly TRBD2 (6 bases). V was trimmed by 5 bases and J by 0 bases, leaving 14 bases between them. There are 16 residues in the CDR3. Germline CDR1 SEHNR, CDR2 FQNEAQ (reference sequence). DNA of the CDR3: TGTGCCAGCAGCCCCGTCGGGGGAAACTCCTACAATGAGCAGTTCTTC. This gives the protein CASSPVGGNSYNEQFF.

CDR3 nucleotides: TGTGCCAGCAGTTACACAGGGAATCAGCCCCAGCATTTT. Translating it yields CASSYTGNQPQHF. V usage is TRBV6-6 and J usage is TRBJ1-5; D might be TRBD1 (6 bases). The germline CDR1 and CDR2 sequences are MNHNY and SVGAGI (reference sequence). This CDR3 is 13 amino acids long. The V and J ends lost 2 bases and 4 bases respectively, with 6 bases between them.

The CDR3 nucleotides are TGTGCCAGCAGCCCCATTGCGCAGGGGGTCACTGAAGCTTTCTTT. This translates into CASSPIAQGVTEAFF. The chain has TRBV7-2 and TRBJ1-1, with 7 bases lining up with TRBD1. V was clipped by 5 bases and J by 4 bases; unmatched bases: 10. CDR1 SGHTA and CDR2 FQGNSA come from the germline V gene. This CDR3 is 15 amino acids long.

CDR3 amino acids: CASSALPLTGGGNSPLHF. In DNA, the CDR3 is TGTGCCAGCAGTGCGCTCCCCTTGACAGGGGGCGGTAATTCACCCCTCCACTTT. V gene TRBV6-1 combines with J gene TRBJ1-6; 10 nucleotides align to TRBD1. CDR3 length: 18 residues. V trimming: 4 bases; J trimming: 6 bases; junction bases outside the gene matches: 12. Germline V gene sequence: CDR1 MNHNS, CDR2 SASEGT.

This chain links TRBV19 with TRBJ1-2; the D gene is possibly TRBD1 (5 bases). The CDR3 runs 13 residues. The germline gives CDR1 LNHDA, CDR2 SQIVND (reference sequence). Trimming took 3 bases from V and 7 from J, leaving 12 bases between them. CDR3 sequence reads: CASSISGPLGYTF. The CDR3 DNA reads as TGTGCCAGTAGTATTTCAGGGCCCCTTGGCTACACCTTC.

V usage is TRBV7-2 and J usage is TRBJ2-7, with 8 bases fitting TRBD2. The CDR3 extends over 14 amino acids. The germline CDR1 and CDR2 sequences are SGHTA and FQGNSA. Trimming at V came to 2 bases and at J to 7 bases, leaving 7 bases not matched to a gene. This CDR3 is CASSLLAGLGEQYF. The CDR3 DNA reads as TGTGCCAGCAGCTTACTAGCGGGCCTGGGAGAGCAGTACTTC.

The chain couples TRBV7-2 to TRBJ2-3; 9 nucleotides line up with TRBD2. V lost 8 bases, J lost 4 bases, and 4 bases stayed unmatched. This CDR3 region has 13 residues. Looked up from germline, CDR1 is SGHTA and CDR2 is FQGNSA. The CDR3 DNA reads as TGTGCCAGCGGGACTAGCACCGCAGATACGCAGTATTTT. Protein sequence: CASGTSTADTQYF.

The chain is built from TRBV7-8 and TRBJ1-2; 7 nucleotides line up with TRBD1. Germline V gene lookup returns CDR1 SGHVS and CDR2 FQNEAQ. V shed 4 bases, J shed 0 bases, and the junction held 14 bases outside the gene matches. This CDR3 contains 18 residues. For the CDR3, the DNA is TGTGCCAGCAGCTCCGAAGACAGGGTTGCAGTGGCTAACTATGGCTACACCTTC. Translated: CASSSEDRVAVANYGYTF.

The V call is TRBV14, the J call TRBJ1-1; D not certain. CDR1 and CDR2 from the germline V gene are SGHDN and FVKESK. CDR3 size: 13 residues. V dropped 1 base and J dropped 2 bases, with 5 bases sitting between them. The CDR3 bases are TGTGCCAGCAGCCAAGCCCTAAACACTGAAGCTTTCTTT. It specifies CASSQALNTEAFF.

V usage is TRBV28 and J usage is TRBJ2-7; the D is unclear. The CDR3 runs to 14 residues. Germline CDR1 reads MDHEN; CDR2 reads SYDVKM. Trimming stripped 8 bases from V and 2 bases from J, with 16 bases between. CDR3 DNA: TGTGCCAGCGACGACAACAAGAGACCCTACGAGCAGTACTTC. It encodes CASDDNKRPYEQYF.

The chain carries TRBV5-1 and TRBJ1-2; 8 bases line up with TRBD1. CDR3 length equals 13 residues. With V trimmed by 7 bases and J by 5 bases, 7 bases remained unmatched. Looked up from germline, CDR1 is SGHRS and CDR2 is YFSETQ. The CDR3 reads CASSPGTGYGYTF. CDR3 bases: TGCGCCAGCTCCCCCGGGACAGGATATGGCTACACCTTC.

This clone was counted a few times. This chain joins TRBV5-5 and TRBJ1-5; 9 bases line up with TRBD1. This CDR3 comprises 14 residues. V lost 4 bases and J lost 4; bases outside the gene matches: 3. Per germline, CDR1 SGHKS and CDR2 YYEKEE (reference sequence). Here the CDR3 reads CASSRGTGNQPQHF. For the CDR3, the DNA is TGTGCCAGCAGCCGGGGGACAGGGAATCAGCCCCAGCATTTT.

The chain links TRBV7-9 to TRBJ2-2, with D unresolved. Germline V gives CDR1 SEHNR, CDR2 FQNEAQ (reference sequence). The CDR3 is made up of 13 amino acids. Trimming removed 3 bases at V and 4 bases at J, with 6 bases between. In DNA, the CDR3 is TGTGCCAGCAGCTTTTCCGTCACCGGGGAGCTGTTTTTT. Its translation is CASSFSVTGELFF.

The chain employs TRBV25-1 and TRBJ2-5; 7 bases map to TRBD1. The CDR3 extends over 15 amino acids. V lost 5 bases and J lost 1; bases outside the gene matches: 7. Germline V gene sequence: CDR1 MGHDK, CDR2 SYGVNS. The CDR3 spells CASSPGQAAQETQYF. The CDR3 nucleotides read TGTGCCAGCAGTCCCGGACAGGCGGCCCAAGAGACCCAGTACTTC.

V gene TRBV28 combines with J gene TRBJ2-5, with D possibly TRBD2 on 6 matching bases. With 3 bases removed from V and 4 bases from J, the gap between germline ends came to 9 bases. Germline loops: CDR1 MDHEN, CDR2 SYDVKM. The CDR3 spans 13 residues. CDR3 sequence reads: CASSFGGGETQYF. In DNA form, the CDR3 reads TGTGCCAGCAGTTTCGGGGGTGGAGAGACCCAGTACTTC.

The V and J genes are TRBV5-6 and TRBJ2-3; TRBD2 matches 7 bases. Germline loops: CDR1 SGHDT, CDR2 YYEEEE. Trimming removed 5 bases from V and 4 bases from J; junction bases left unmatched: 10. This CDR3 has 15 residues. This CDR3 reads CASRETGRTADTQYF. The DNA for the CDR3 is TGTGCCAGCAGGGAAACCGGGAGGACGGCAGATACGCAGTATTTT.

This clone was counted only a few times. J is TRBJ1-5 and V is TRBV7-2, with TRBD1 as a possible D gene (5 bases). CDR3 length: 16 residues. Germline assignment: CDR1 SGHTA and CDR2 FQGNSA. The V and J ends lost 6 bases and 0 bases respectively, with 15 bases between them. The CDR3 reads CASRGGAPYSNQPQHF. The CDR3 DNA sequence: TGTGCCAGCAGAGGCGGGGCCCCTTATAGCAATCAGCCCCAGCATTTT. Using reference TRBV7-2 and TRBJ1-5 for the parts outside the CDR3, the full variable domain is GAGVSQSPSNKVTEKGKDVELRCDPISGHTALYWYRQSLGQGLEFLIYFQGNSAPDKSGLPSDRFSAERTGGSVSTLTIQRTQQEDSAVYLCASRGGAPYSNQPQHFGDGTRLSIL.

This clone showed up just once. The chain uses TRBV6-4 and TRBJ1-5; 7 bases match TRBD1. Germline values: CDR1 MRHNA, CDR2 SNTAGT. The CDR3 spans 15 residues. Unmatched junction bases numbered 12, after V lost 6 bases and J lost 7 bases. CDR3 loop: CASRDTGAVGQPQHF. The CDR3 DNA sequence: TGTGCCAGCAGAGATACAGGGGCGGTGGGCCAGCCCCAGCATTTT.

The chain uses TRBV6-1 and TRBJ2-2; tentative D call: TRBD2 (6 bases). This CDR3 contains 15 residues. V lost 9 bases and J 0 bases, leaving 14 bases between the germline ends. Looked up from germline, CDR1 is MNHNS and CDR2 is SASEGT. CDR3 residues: CASRRRDSNTGELFF. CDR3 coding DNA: TGTGCCAGTAGGAGGCGGGATTCGAACACCGGGGAGCTGTTTTTT.

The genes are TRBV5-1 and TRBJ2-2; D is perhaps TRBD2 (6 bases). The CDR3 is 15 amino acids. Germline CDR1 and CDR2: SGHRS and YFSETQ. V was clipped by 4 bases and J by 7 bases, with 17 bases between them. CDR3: CASSRAGSSGGELFF. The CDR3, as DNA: TGCGCCAGCAGCCGGGCCGGGAGCTCTGGCGGGGAGCTGTTTTTT.

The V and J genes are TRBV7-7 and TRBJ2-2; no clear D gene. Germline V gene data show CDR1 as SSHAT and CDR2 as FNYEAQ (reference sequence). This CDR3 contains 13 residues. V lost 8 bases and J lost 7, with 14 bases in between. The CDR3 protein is CASASKLIGELFF. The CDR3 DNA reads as TGTGCCAGCGCCTCTAAACTGATCGGGGAGCTGTTTTTT.

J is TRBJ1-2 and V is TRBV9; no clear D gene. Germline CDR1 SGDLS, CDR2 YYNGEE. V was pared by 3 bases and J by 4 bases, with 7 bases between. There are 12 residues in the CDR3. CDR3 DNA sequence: TGTGCCAGCAGCGCTCGAGTCTATGGCTACACCTTC. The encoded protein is CASSARVYGYTF.

For the CDR3, the DNA is TGTGCCAGCAGCTTAGCAGGGGGCGCAAATTCACCCCTCCACTTT. Protein sequence: CASSLAGGANSPLHF. The chain employs TRBV7-2 and TRBJ1-6; 7 nucleotides align to TRBD1. The CDR3 contains 15 residues. Germline V gives CDR1 SGHTA, CDR2 FQGNSA. With 0 bases clipped from V and 7 bases from J, the junction kept 3 bases outside the gene matches.